This T cell receptor beta chain came from a study of tumor-infiltrating lymphocytes in primary liver carcinoma. Looking at the study overall: The tumors, T1-T3 N0M0 lesions, were roughly 4 to 11 cm across. Findings and caveats of the study: Tumor region pairs showed greater overlap than either tumor-adjacent or tumor-blood pairs did. The top-250-clone fraction was significantly higher in tumors than in blood (p = 0.039).

Synthesis of TCR beta cDNA was carried out from around 540 ng total RNA with a constant-region primer. Slightly modified ARM-PCR, run as three nested multiplex PCR rounds, produced the TCR beta libraries. Amplification in the first two PCR rounds was performed using TRBV1-TRBV30 forward primers and a C-beta reverse primer for about 10 cycles each. TCRdb called the multiplex PCR reads again in MiXCR, with one record for every CDR3 protein. The table lists 25,000 to 30,000 distinct CDR3 sequences, roughly 80% of them singletons, with approximately 49% in the top ten. The CDR3 is 15 residues long. The germline CDR1 and CDR2 sequences are SGHNT and YYREEE (reference sequence). On this clonotype itself: Its matching antigen is unknown. Germline and junction disagree at one end, which may indicate a read error.

Joint extraction of RNA and DNA used about 17-31 mg of bulk tissue that was unsorted. Each tumor was sampled at four poles and its centre. Sequencing was carried out using liver tumor tissue from sampling region 3. The subset was: tumor region T3, left-lateral pole. The clonotype was recovered from a man aged 35 to 55 with primary liver carcinoma and hepatitis B virus infection. The V gene is TRBV5-4, the J gene TRBJ2-2, with TRBD2 as a possible D gene (6 bases). The CDR3, as DNA: TGTGCCAACAGCTCAAACCGGGACTTAACCGGGGAGCTGTTTTTT. Encoded protein: CANSSNRDLTGELFF.